The rows below give T cell receptor beta chains drawn from one sample of a study of CD8 T cells in Susac syndrome. TCRdb passed the immunoSEQ multiplex PCR reads through MiXCR, listing each CDR3 protein once. This repertoire shows roughly 200,000 distinct CDR3 sequences, about 95% found once; its top ten account for 0.08% to 0.11%. Specimen: CD4+ T cells from PBMCs. These receptors were taken from a human donor in good health. The CDR3 runs from the conserved cysteine through the conserved F or W. The order of the fields is D gene, V gene, J gene, clone size, CDR3 protein, CDR3 DNA. A D gene is named only where the DNA matches it firmly. Only part of the rows carry a size: once, few, many, or a class if the clone is expanded.

>TRBD2|TRBV20-1|TRBJ2-7|.
CSALGLAGPTNYEQYF
TGCAGTGCCCTTGGACTAGCGGGGCCGACCAACTACGAGCAGTACTTC
>TRBD1|TRBV2|TRBJ2-3|once
CASTRQGDWNTQYF
TGTGCCAGCACCCGACAGGGGGATTGGAATACGCAGTATTTT
>TRBD1|TRBV5-1|TRBJ2-5|.
CASSFRTGEQETQYF
TGCGCCAGCAGTTTTAGGACAGGGGAGCAAGAGACCCAGTACTTC
>TRBD1|TRBV7-2|TRBJ2-7|.
CASSFDFNRGRYEQYF
TGTGCCAGCAGCTTTGATTTTAACAGGGGGCGGTACGAGCAGTACTTC
>.|TRBV29-1|TRBJ2-5|.
CSVRLGARKTQYF
TGCAGCGTCCGGCTGGGGGCGAGGAAGACCCAGTACTTC
>.|TRBV15|TRBJ2-1|.
CATSRESKLPEQFF
TGTGCCACCAGCAGGGAGTCCAAGCTCCCCGAGCAGTTCTTC
>TRBD1|TRBV30|TRBJ1-5|once
CAWSDFTGDRPQHF
TGTGCCTGGAGTGACTTTACAGGGGATCGGCCCCAGCATTTT
>.|TRBV29-1|TRBJ2-3|.
CSVLRQATDTQYF
TGCAGCGTTCTAAGACAGGCAACAGATACGCAGTATTTT
>.|TRBV3-1|TRBJ1-2|.
CASSQDSAHLHVGYTF
TGTGCCAGCAGCCAAGATTCGGCCCACCTTCATGTTGGCTACACCTTC
>.|TRBV3-1|TRBJ1-5|.
CASSQSGNQPQHF
TGTGCCAGCAGCCAATCCGGGAATCAGCCCCAGCATTTT
>.|TRBV12-3/TRBV12-4|TRBJ2-1|.
CASSFNPRQFF
TGTGCCAGCAGTTTTAATCCTCGGCAGTTCTTC
>.|TRBV3-1|TRBJ2-5|.
CASSQDAGPQETQYF
TGTGCCAGCAGCCAAGATGCGGGACCACAAGAGACCCAGTACTTC
>.|TRBV5-1|TRBJ2-6|.
CASNVLGAGSGANVLTF
TGCGCCAGCAACGTACTGGGTGCCGGATCTGGGGCCAACGTCCTGACTTTC
>.|TRBV29-1|TRBJ1-4|once
CSVAGRENEKLFF
TGCAGCGTTGCCGGCAGAGAAAATGAAAAACTGTTTTTT
>.|TRBV20-1|TRBJ1-5|once
CSAGTNHQPQHF
TGCAGTGCTGGGACGAACCATCAGCCCCAGCATTTT
>TRBD1|TRBV18|TRBJ2-7|.
CASSPGTGVSYEQHF
TGTGCCAGCTCACCGGGGACAGGTGTCTCCTACGAGCAGCACTTC
>TRBD1|TRBV28|TRBJ2-7|.
CASIGPGTGREQYF
TGTGCCAGCATCGGCCCGGGGACAGGGAGGGAGCAGTACTTC
>TRBD1|TRBV20-1|TRBJ2-5|.
CSAPDRAQETQYF
TGCAGTGCACCGGACAGGGCGCAAGAGACCCAGTACTTC
>TRBD2|TRBV7-9|TRBJ2-1|.
CASSKLAGGRNEQFF
TGTGCCAGCAGCAAGCTAGCGGGAGGGCGCAATGAGCAGTTCTTC
>.|TRBV7-5|TRBJ2-7|.
CISVPEGNRTRQYF
.
>TRBD2|TRBV29-1|TRBJ2-1|.
CSVELPSGVNEQFF
TGCAGCGTTGAATTACCTAGCGGGGTCAATGAGCAGTTCTTC
>.|TRBV6-5|TRBJ2-2|.
CASRGVGTGELFF
TGTGCCAGCCGGGGAGTGGGAACCGGGGAGCTGTTTTTT
>TRBD1|TRBV29-1|TRBJ2-1|.
CSVDTPGTGGGYNEQFF
TGCAGCGTTGATACCCCCGGGACAGGGGGCGGTTACAATGAGCAGTTCTTC
>TRBD2|TRBV27|TRBJ2-7|.
CASSSGGPEYF
TGTGCCAGCAGCTCGGGGGGGCCGGAGTACTTC
>.|TRBV15|TRBJ1-2|.
CATSRQGHTNYGYTF
TGTGCCACCAGCAGACAGGGACATACCAACTATGGCTACACCTTC
>TRBD1|TRBV20-1|TRBJ2-7|.
CSARKGDSSYEQYF
TGCAGTGCTAGAAAGGGGGACAGCTCCTACGAGCAGTACTTC
>.|TRBV27|TRBJ2-2|.
CASSLRGRATGELFF
TGTGCCAGCAGTTTACGGGGCCGGGCCACCGGGGAGCTGTTTTTT
>.|TRBV9|TRBJ2-1|.
CASSHGDRNEQFF
TGTGCCAGCAGCCATGGGGACCGCAATGAGCAGTTCTTC
>.|TRBV5-1|TRBJ2-5|.
CASSYDSAQETQYF
TGCGCCAGCAGCTACGACAGCGCCCAAGAGACCCAGTACTTC
>TRBD2|TRBV29-1|TRBJ2-6|.
CSPSEGGSSTGANVLTF
TGCAGCCCCTCCGAGGGCGGGAGTTCTACCGGGGCCAACGTCCTGACTTTC
>.|TRBV5-4|TRBJ2-7|.
CASSLERTSYEQYF
TGTGCCAGCAGCTTGGAACGGACATCCTACGAGCAGTACTTC
>TRBD1|TRBV5-1|TRBJ1-5|.
CASSLGTGVGQPQHF
TGCGCCAGCAGCTTGGGGACAGGGGTCGGTCAGCCCCAGCATTTT
>TRBD2|TRBV6-6|TRBJ2-7|.
CASRPGLAGYEQYF
TGTGCCAGCCGCCCGGGACTAGCGGGCTACGAGCAGTACTTC
>TRBD1|TRBV29-1|TRBJ1-2|.
CSVPGQGNDYGYTF
TGCAGCGTTCCGGGACAGGGGAACGACTATGGCTACACCTTC
>.|TRBV19|TRBJ1-2|.
CASVERATYNYGYTF
TGTGCCAGTGTGGAGAGAGCTACCTATAACTATGGCTACACCTTC
>.|TRBV7-2|TRBJ2-3|once
CASSLVSRGRTDTQYF
TGTGCCAGCAGCTTAGTTAGTCGGGGACGCACAGATACGCAGTATTTT
>TRBD1|TRBV20-1|TRBJ2-3|.
CSTNRGSDTQYF
TGCAGTACGAACAGGGGTTCAGATACGCAGTATTTT
>TRBD2|TRBV20-1|TRBJ2-7|.
CSARLREGRSYEQYF
TGCAGTGCTAGATTGCGGGAGGGGAGGTCCTACGAGCAGTACTTC
>TRBD2|TRBV27|TRBJ2-7|.
CASSLSSGSTYEQYF
TGTGCCAGCAGTTTATCTAGCGGGAGCACCTACGAGCAGTACTTC